This paragraph covers one TCR beta chain sequence. Its antigen is not known. Generation of TCR cDNA used 5'RACE template switching (which added a universal primer site and UMIs). TCRdb redid the calling of the 5' RACE reads with MiXCR, one entry per CDR3 protein. The table records a few hundred thousand distinct CDR3 sequences, 8% to 9.5% of them present only once. The data stem from a study of T cells after yellow fever vaccination. On the study more broadly: It was SMART-Seq v4 Ultra Low Input that prepared the fractions with low cell numbers. Study-wide findings and caveats: In FACS-sorted repertoires, abundant clonotypes from the bulk population could appear as contaminants. By day 5 rather than day 15, the secondary response had peaked, though it was weaker.

Germline CDR1 and CDR2: GTSNPN and SVGIG (reference sequence). The CDR3 loop spans 15 amino acids. Trimming took off 3 bases at V and 7 bases at J, with 19 bases between the two ends. Source: PBMCs, taken approximately 40 days after the first yellow fever vaccination. This rearrangement joins TRBV30 to TRBJ1-5; the D is unclear. This clonotype was sampled from a man between 18 and 35 years old who received the YFV17D yellow fever vaccine. The CDR3 here is CAWRDPGASYQPQHF. The CDR3 nucleotides are TGTGCCTGGAGGGATCCGGGAGCCTCGTACCAGCCCCAGCATTTT.